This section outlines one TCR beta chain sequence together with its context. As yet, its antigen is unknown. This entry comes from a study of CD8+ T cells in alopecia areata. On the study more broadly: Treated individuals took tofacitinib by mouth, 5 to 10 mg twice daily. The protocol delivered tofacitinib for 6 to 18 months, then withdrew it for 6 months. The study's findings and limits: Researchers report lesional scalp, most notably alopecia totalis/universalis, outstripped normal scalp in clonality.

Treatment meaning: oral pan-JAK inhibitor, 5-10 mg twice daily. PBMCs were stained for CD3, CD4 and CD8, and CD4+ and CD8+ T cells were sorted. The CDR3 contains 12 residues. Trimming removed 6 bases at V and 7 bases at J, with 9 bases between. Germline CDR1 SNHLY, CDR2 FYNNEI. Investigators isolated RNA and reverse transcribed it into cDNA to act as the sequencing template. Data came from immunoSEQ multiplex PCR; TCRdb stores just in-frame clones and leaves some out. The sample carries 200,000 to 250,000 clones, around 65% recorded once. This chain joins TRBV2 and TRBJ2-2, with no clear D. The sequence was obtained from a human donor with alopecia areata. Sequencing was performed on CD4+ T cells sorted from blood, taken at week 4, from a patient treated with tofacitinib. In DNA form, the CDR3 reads TGTGCCAGCAGAGTCGAGATCGGGGAGCTGTTTTTT. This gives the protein CASRVEIGELFF.